Listed here are 24 T cell receptor beta chains from one sample, sequenced in a study of OX40 agonist ivuxolimab in advanced cancers. The library was obtained by the immunoSEQ multiplex PCR assay. TCRdb retrieved this table from immuneACCESS and kept in-frame rearrangements only. Not all clones are present; in checked studies, unresolved V genes account for under half, and no reason is known for the remainder. Present in this sample are about 18,000 clones, 60% to 80% of which were seen just once. The leading ten clones occupy roughly 16% of the sample. Specimen: CD4+ or CD8+ T cells sorted from blood, collected in a trial of the OX40 agonist ivuxolimab. These receptors came from an adult with an advanced solid tumor such as melanoma, head and neck, liver or kidney cancer.

This clone was seen a handful of times. The rearrangement joins TRBV11-2 to TRBJ2-2, with TRBD1 identical over 10 bases. Germline-derived CDR1 and CDR2 are SGHAT and FQNNGV. The CDR3 is 14 amino acids. The V gene end was trimmed by 8 bases and the J gene end by 3 bases; junction bases not matched to a gene: 3. CDR3 in amino acids: CASGDRGDTGELFF. CDR3 bases: TGTGCCAGCGGGGACAGGGGTGACACCGGGGAGCTGTTTTTT.

The chain has TRBV11-3 and TRBJ2-3; TRBD2 agrees at 14 bases. Trimming at V came to 4 bases and at J to 0 bases, leaving 9 bases not matched to a gene. CDR1 SGHNT and CDR2 YENEEA come from the germline V gene. The CDR3 covers 19 residues. CDR3 sequence (DNA): TGTGCCAGCAGCTGGGGACTAGCGGGAGTTCGCGACAGCACAGATACGCAGTATTTT. Amino acids: CASSWGLAGVRDSTDTQYF.

V gene TRBV7-2 combines with J gene TRBJ2-5, with 8 bases fitting TRBD2. CDR3 length: 16 residues. CDR1 and CDR2 (germline): SGHTA, FQGNSA. The V and J ends lost 1 base and 5 bases, in that order; junction bases with no gene match: 9. The CDR3 protein is CASSLEFSGMIETQYF. DNA of the CDR3: TGTGCCAGCAGCTTAGAATTTAGCGGGATGATCGAGACCCAGTACTTC.

The chain recombines TRBV6-5 with TRBJ2-7, with D perhaps matching TRBD1 (5 bases). The germline gives CDR1 MNHEY, CDR2 SVGAGI. The CDR3 length is 14 residues. The V end was cut by 6 bases, the J end by 5 bases, with 17 bases between. The CDR3 loop is CASSLPGHLNEQYF. CDR3 DNA: TGTGCCAGCAGCCTTCCCGGACATCTTAACGAGCAGTACTTC.

The sample holds a few counts of this clone. This sequence joins TRBV7-6 and TRBJ2-1; D uncertain. CDR1 and CDR2 (germline): SGHVS, FNYEAQ. V dropped 4 bases and J dropped 9 bases, with 19 bases sitting between them. CDR3 length: 15 residues. The CDR3 sequence: CASSSPTDPYGEQFF. DNA of the CDR3: TGTGCCAGCAGCTCACCAACTGACCCCTACGGTGAGCAGTTCTTC.

The V call is TRBV28, the J call TRBJ1-4; possible D gene TRBD1, 5 bases. Germline loops: CDR1 MDHEN, CDR2 SYDVKM. V was trimmed by 6 bases and J by 4 bases, leaving 12 bases between them. This CDR3 contains 14 residues. The CDR3 spells CASSRDLNNEKLFF. DNA for the CDR3: TGTGCCAGCAGCCGGGACCTGAATAATGAAAAACTGTTTTTT.

The rearrangement joins TRBV6-5 to TRBJ2-3; perhaps TRBD2 as D (6 bases). Germline lookup yields CDR1 MNHEY and CDR2 SVGAGI. Deletions cut 5 bases from V and 2 bases from J, with 14 bases between. The CDR3 loop spans 15 amino acids. The CDR3, as DNA: TGTGCCAGCAGTCCAGATAGCGGTTACACAGATACGCAGTATTTT. It is translated as CASSPDSGYTDTQYF.

The CDR3 region has the DNA TGTGCCTGGAGCCCGGGAGGCTCCTACGAGCAGTACTTC. This sequence encodes CAWSPGGSYEQYF. This chain joins TRBV30 and TRBJ2-7; the match to TRBD2 covers 7 bases. Germline V CDR1 and CDR2: GTSNPN, SVGIG (reference sequence). The ends lost 3 bases at V and 0 bases at J; junction bases unmatched: 2. The length of the CDR3 is 13 residues.

The chain combines TRBV4-1 with TRBJ2-4; 7 bases line up with TRBD2. The J segment lost 6 bases and the V segment lost 4 bases, leaving 9 bases of the junction unmatched. The CDR3 is 15 amino acids. CDR1 is MGHRA and CDR2 is YSYEKL in the germline V gene. In DNA form, the CDR3 reads TGCGCCAGCAGCCTCTACGACGGGGAGGGAAACATTCAGTACTTC. Amino acids: CASSLYDGEGNIQYF.

J is TRBJ2-2 and V is TRBV9; 8 nucleotides line up with TRBD2. The CDR3 extends over 15 amino acids. The V segment lost 3 bases and the J segment 6 bases; nucleotides outside the gene matches: 7. Germline V gene lookup returns CDR1 SGDLS and CDR2 YYNGEE. CDR3 DNA sequence: TGTGCCAGCAGCGCCAGCGGGAGTTTCCCCGGGGAGCTGTTTTTT. This sequence encodes CASSASGSFPGELFF.

The rearrangement joins TRBV28 to TRBJ2-7; 7 nucleotides agree with TRBD1. CDR1 and CDR2 (germline): MDHEN, SYDVKM. V lost 6 bases and J lost 2; bases outside the gene matches: 7. This CDR3 has 14 amino acids. CDR3 nucleotides: TGTGCCAGCAGCAAAACCGGGACAGCCTACGAGCAGTACTTC. It yields the protein CASSKTGTAYEQYF.

This clone was seen only once. V gene TRBV19 combines with J gene TRBJ2-1, with TRBD2 matching 13 bases. Germline V gene lookup returns CDR1 LNHDA and CDR2 SQIVND (reference sequence). This CDR3 is built from 15 residues. The V gene end was trimmed by 5 bases and the J gene end by 8 bases; junction bases not matched to a gene: 6. The CDR3 loop reads CASSWTSGSSYEQFF. In DNA, the CDR3 is TGTGCCAGTAGTTGGACTAGCGGGAGCTCCTATGAGCAGTTCTTC.

This chain connects TRBV28 to TRBJ2-7; TRBD2 matches at 13 bases. The CDR3 is 16 residues long. Trimming cost V 4 bases and J 5 bases; bases outside gene matches: 8. The germline gives CDR1 MDHEN, CDR2 SYDVKM. The CDR3 region has the DNA TGTGCCAGCAGTTCCTCCGGACTAGCGGGAGTCAACGAGCAGTACTTC. It yields the protein CASSSSGLAGVNEQYF.

The gene calls are TRBV30 and TRBJ2-7; D gene uncertain. Germline assignment: CDR1 GTSNPN and CDR2 SVGIG (reference sequence). Trimming took off 2 bases at V and 1 base at J, with 6 bases between the two ends. The CDR3 consists of 12 residues. In DNA, the CDR3 is TGTGCCTGGAGTAGAGGATCCTACGAGCAGTACTTC. Residues: CAWSRGSYEQYF.

The chain links TRBV19 to TRBJ1-5; 8 bases align to TRBD1. This CDR3 spans 11 amino acids. In germline, CDR1 is LNHDA, CDR2 SQIVND (reference sequence). The J segment lost 7 bases and the V segment lost 10 bases, leaving 3 bases of the junction unmatched. The CDR3 nucleotides are TGTGCCAAACAGGGGGAGCAGCCCCAGCATTTT. Translated, it gives CAKQGEQPQHF.

This clone was found once. Within the sample, other DNA sequences also encode this same CDR3. J is TRBJ2-2 and V is TRBV9; 8 bases agree with TRBD1. CDR1 is SGDLS and CDR2 is YYNGEE in the germline V gene. The ends lost 0 bases at V and 5 bases at J; junction bases unmatched: 6. The CDR3 is made up of 16 amino acids. The CDR3 loop is CASSVGGTGMTGELFF. The DNA for the CDR3 is TGTGCCAGCAGCGTAGGTGGGACAGGAATGACCGGGGAGCTGTTTTTT.

In this sample, this clone turned up a few times. The chain uses TRBV7-6 and TRBJ2-1; 7 nucleotides align to TRBD1. V shed 0 bases, J shed 2 bases, and the junction held 4 bases outside the gene matches. This CDR3 contains 16 residues. The germline V gene encodes CDR1 SGHVS and CDR2 FNYEAQ. This CDR3 is CASSLALGQTYNEQFF. The CDR3 DNA reads as TGTGCCAGCAGCTTAGCGCTGGGACAGACCTACAATGAGCAGTTCTTC.

The chain employs TRBV27 and TRBJ2-7; D unresolved. The V end lost 3 bases, the J end lost 2 bases, and 14 bases lay between the germline ends. The CDR3 sequence is 15 residues long. The germline V gene has CDR1 MNHEY and CDR2 SMNVEV (reference sequence). The CDR3 here is CASSFSQSRTYEQYF. The CDR3 coding sequence is TGTGCCAGCAGTTTCTCACAGAGCCGTACCTACGAGCAGTACTTC.

This clone has just a few counts. V usage is TRBV2 and J usage is TRBJ2-5; no clear D. The germline CDR1 and CDR2 sequences are SNHLY and FYNNEI. The CDR3 runs 11 residues. Trimming removed 3 bases at V and 7 bases at J, with 6 bases between. CDR3: CASSDSWTQYF. The CDR3, as DNA: TGTGCCAGCAGTGATTCGTGGACCCAGTACTTC.

This clone occurred once. The chain couples TRBV6-5 to TRBJ1-2, with 7 positions matching TRBD1. The CDR3 covers 15 residues. Germline assignment: CDR1 MNHEY and CDR2 SVGAGI. V shed 5 bases, J shed 3 bases, and the junction held 9 bases outside the gene matches. The DNA of the CDR3 is TGTGCCAGCAGTCGAAACAGGGGAGGAGACTATGGCTACACCTTC. It specifies CASSRNRGGDYGYTF.

V gene TRBV6-1 combines with J gene TRBJ1-2, with D perhaps matching TRBD1 (5 bases). There are 13 residues in the CDR3. Germline assignment: CDR1 MNHNS and CDR2 SASEGT. The ends were cut back, 2 bases at V and 7 bases at J, with 11 bases in the middle. The CDR3 DNA is TGTGCCAGCAGTGAAAGGGGTTCCGGTGGCTACACCTTC. Translation gives CASSERGSGGYTF.

This clone was recorded once. V gene TRBV19 combines with J gene TRBJ2-7; D may be TRBD2 (5 bases). The germline V gene has CDR1 LNHDA and CDR2 SQIVND (reference sequence). This CDR3 spans 13 amino acids. V was shortened by 3 bases and J by 7 bases, with 13 bases between the two germline ends. The CDR3 sequence: CASSIRAGREQYF. The CDR3 DNA is TGTGCCAGTAGTATCCGGGCGGGCCGTGAGCAGTACTTC. The variable domain in full, completed from reference TRBV19 and TRBJ2-7, reads DGGITQSPKYLFRKEGQNVTLSCEQNLNHDAMYWYRQDPGQGLRLIYYSQIVNDFQKGDIAEGYSVSREKKESFPLTVTSAQKNPTAFYLCASSIRAGREQYFGPGTRLTVT.

The rearrangement links TRBV4-1 to TRBJ2-7; 8 nucleotides agree with TRBD2. The CDR3 has 16 amino acids. Germline V lookup: CDR1 MGHRA, CDR2 YSYEKL. The V and J ends lost 1 base and 0 bases, in that order; junction bases with no gene match: 5. As DNA, the CDR3 is TGCGCCAGCAGCCAAGCTAGTAGCGGGATCTCCTACGAGCAGTACTTC. Translating it yields CASSQASSGISYEQYF.

The chain uses TRBV2 and TRBJ1-5; 8 nucleotides align to TRBD1. The ends lost 1 base at V and 6 bases at J; junction bases unmatched: 5. Germline CDR1 reads SNHLY; CDR2 reads FYNNEI. The CDR3 loop spans 15 amino acids. The CDR3 here is CASSEGQGAGQPQHF. In DNA, the CDR3 is TGTGCCAGCAGTGAAGGGCAGGGGGCAGGTCAGCCCCAGCATTTT.